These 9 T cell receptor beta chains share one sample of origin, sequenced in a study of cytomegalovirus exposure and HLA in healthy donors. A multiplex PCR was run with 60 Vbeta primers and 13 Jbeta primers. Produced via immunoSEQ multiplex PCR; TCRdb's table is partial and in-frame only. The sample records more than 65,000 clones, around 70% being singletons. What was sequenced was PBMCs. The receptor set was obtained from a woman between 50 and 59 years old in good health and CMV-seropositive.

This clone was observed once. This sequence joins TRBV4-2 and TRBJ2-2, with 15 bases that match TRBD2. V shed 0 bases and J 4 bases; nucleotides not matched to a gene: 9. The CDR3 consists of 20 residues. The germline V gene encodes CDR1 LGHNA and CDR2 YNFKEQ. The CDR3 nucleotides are TGTGCCAGCAGCCAAGAGAATCTCGGACTAGCGGGAGGGGGCACCGGGGAGCTGTTTTTT. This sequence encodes CASSQENLGLAGGGTGELFF.

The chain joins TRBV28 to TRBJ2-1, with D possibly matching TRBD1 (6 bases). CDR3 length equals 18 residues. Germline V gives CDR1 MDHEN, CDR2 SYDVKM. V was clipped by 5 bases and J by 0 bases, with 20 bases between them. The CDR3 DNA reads TGTGCCAGCAGTCCTCCCAGGGGTGACCGCAGCTCCTACAATGAGCAGTTCTTC. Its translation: CASSPPRGDRSSYNEQFF.

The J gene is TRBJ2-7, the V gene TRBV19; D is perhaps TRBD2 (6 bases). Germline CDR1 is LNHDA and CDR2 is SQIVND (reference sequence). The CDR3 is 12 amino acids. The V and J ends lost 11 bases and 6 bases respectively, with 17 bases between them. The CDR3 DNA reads TGTGCCGTTGGGACTGCCGGGGGCGAGCAGTACTTC. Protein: CAVGTAGGEQYF.

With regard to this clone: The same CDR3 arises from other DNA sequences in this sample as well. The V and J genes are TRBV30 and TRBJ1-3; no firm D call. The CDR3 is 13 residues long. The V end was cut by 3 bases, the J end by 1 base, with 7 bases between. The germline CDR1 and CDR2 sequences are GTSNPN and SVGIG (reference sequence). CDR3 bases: TGTGCCTGGAGCACTGGTTCTGGAAACACCATATATTTT. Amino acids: CAWSTGSGNTIYF.

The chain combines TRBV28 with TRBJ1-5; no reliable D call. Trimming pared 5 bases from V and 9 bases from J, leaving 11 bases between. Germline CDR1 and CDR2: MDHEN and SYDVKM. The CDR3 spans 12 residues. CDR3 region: CASSPPRGPQHF. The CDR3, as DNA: TGTGCCAGCAGTCCTCCTCGGGGGCCCCAGCATTTT.

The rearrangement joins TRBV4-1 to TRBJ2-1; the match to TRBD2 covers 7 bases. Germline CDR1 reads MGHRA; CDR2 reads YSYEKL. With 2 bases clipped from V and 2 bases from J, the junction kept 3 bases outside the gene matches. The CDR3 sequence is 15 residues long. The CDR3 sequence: CASSQRAGPYNEQFF. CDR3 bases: TGCGCCAGCAGCCAAAGAGCGGGGCCCTACAATGAGCAGTTCTTC.

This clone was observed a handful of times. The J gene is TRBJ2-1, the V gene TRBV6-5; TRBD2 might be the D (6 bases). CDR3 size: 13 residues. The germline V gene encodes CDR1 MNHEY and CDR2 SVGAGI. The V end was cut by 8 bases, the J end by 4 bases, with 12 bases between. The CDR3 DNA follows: TGTGCCAGCGCACCTCTAGCGTACAATGAGCAGTTCTTC. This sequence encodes CASAPLAYNEQFF.

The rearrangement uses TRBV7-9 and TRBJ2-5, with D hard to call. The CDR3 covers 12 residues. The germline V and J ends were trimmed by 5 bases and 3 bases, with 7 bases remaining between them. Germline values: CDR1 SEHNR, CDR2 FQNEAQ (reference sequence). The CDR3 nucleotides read TGTGCCAGCAGCCGGGTGGAAGAGACCCAGTACTTC. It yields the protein CASSRVEETQYF. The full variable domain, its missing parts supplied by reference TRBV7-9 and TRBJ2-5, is DTGVSQNPRHKITKRGQNVTFRCDPISEHNRLYWYRQTLGQGPEFLTYFQNEAQLEKSRLLSDRFSAERPKGSFSTLEIQRTEQGDSAMYLCASSRVEETQYFGPGTRLLVL.

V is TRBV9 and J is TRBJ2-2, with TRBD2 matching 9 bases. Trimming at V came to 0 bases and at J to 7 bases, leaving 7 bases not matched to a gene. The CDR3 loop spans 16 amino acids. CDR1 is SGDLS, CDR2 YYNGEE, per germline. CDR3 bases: TGTGCCAGCAGCGTAGTTAGCGGGAGATTGGGCGGGGAGCTGTTTTTT. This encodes CASSVVSGRLGGELFF.